This T cell receptor (beta chain) was obtained from a study of blood T cell repertoires in COVID-19. TCRdb keeps only in-frame clones here, not all; method: immunoSEQ multiplex PCR. Of roughly 150,000 clones in the sample, roughly 88% were seen once. Source material: PBMCs or T cells enriched from blood (not recorded which). The source is a man aged 70 or older who had been exposed to COVID-19.

The CDR3 coding sequence is TGTGCCAGCTCACCTTCGGACAGGGGCAATTCACCCCTCCACTTT. Translating gives CASSPSDRGNSPLHF. V and J are TRBV18 and TRBJ1-6; 9 bases map to TRBD1. The CDR3 length is 15 residues. In germline, CDR1 is KGHSH, CDR2 LQKENI. The trim removed 3 bases at V and 7 bases at J, leaving 4 bases unmatched.